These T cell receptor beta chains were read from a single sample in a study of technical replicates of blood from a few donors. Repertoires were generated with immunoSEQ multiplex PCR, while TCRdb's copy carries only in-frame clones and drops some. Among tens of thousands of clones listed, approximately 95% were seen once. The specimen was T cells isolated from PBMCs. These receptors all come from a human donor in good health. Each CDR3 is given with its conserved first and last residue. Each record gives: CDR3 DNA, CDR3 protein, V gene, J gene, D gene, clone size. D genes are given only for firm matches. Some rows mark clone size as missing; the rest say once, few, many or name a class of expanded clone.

TGTGCCAGCACCAGGGGAAGAGAAAAACTGTTTTTT	CASTRGREKLFF	TRBV6-6	TRBJ1-4	NA	NA
TGTGCCAGCAGCTTAGTTTTCTCGGGGACTAACCACGGCTACACCTTC	CASSLVFSGTNHGYTF	TRBV7-2	TRBJ1-2	NA	NA
TGTGCCAGCTCTCAGGGGGGAGATACGCAGTATTTT	CASSQGGDTQYF	TRBV6-5	TRBJ2-3	NA	NA
TGTGCCAGCAGTTCATCAGGCAGCAATCAGCCCCAGCATTTT	CASSSSGSNQPQHF	TRBV6-5	TRBJ1-5	NA	NA
TGTGCCAGCATGAAGGGGTCGTGGTATGAAAAACTGTTTTTT	CASMKGSWYEKLFF	TRBV6-1	TRBJ1-4	NA	NA
TGTGCCAGCAGCGACGACAGGGGTTATGCCTACGAGCAGTACTTC	CASSDDRGYAYEQYF	TRBV28	TRBJ2-7	TRBD1	once
TGCAGCGCCCGGACTAGCGGGAGCTATGAGCAGTTCTTC	CSARTSGSYEQFF	TRBV29-1	TRBJ2-1	TRBD2	NA
TGTGCCAGCAGCTACCGGGACAGGGGCACCTACGAGCAGTACTTC	CASSYRDRGTYEQYF	TRBV27	TRBJ2-7	TRBD1	NA
TGCAGCGGAAGCGGGACGCCTACCTACAATGAGCAGTTCTTC	CSGSGTPTYNEQFF	TRBV29-1	TRBJ2-1	TRBD2	NA
TGTGCCAGCAGTACAGACAGGGACACTGAAGCTTTCTTT	CASSTDRDTEAFF	TRBV2	TRBJ1-1	TRBD1	NA
TGTGCCAGCAGCCAGGGACAGAGAAACACCATATATTTT	CASSQGQRNTIYF	TRBV7-2	TRBJ1-3	TRBD1	NA
TGTGCCAGTAGGGACAGGGTGGCTGGGGCCAACGTCCTGACTTTC	CASRDRVAGANVLTF	TRBV19	TRBJ2-6	TRBD1	NA
TGTGCCATCAGTGTAGCCCAAAACTATGGCTACACCTTC	CAISVAQNYGYTF	TRBV10-3	TRBJ1-2	NA	NA
TGTGCCAGCATGGGCCTCGAGCAGTACTTC	CASMGLEQYF	TRBV2	TRBJ2-7	NA	NA
TGTGCCAGCAGTGAAGAACAGGTAGCTCGCGAGCAGTACTTC	CASSEEQVAREQYF	TRBV2	TRBJ2-7	NA	NA
TGTGCCAGCAGTTTTGAGATTCTAACGGGAGGGACTTTGAGCTCCTACAATGAGCAGTTCTTC	CASSFEILTGGTLSSYNEQFF	TRBV28	TRBJ2-1	TRBD2	NA
TGTGCCAGCAGCTCTCCCGAAGGGACAGGGGGCGCGACCAGCACAGATACGCAGTATTTT	CASSSPEGTGGATSTDTQYF	TRBV13	TRBJ2-3	TRBD1	NA
TGTGCCAGCAGCTTACAGGGTAGTGAGCAGTTCTTC	CASSLQGSEQFF	TRBV7-3	TRBJ2-1	NA	NA
TGTGCCAGCAGCTTGGGAAGCATCTACGAGCAGTACTTC	CASSLGSIYEQYF	TRBV5-4	TRBJ2-7	NA	NA
TGTGCCAGCTCACCTCAGGGGACCAACACTGAAGCTTTCTTT	CASSPQGTNTEAFF	TRBV18	TRBJ1-1	NA	NA
TGTGCCAGCAGCGTAGGTGGGGCCTCGAACACCGGGGAGCTGTTTTTT	CASSVGGASNTGELFF	TRBV9	TRBJ2-2	NA	NA
TGTGCCAGCAGCTTAACGGGCGGGGCGGGAAACACCATATATTTT	CASSLTGGAGNTIYF	TRBV7-3	TRBJ1-3	NA	NA
TGTGCCAGTAGTTCCGGGGGGCAACCAGGGCTACGGAACACTGAAGCTTTCTTT	CASSSGGQPGLRNTEAFF	TRBV19	TRBJ1-1	NA	NA
TGTGCCAGCAGCGTAGACAGGTACTCTGGAAACACCATATATTTT	CASSVDRYSGNTIYF	TRBV9	TRBJ1-3	NA	NA
TGCGCCAGCAGTCAACTTAAGGTCTGCCAGGGCAAGATCCCGCCCCAGCATTTT	CASSQLKVCQGKIPPQHF	TRBV23-1	TRBJ1-5	NA	NA
TGTGCCAGCATCACCGAGGCTTCTGGGGCCAACGTCCTGACTTTC	CASITEASGANVLTF	TRBV6-6	TRBJ2-6	NA	NA
TGTGCCAGCAGCTTAGCGGACAGGGGAAACCAGCCCCAGCATTTT	CASSLADRGNQPQHF	TRBV11-2	TRBJ1-5	TRBD1	NA